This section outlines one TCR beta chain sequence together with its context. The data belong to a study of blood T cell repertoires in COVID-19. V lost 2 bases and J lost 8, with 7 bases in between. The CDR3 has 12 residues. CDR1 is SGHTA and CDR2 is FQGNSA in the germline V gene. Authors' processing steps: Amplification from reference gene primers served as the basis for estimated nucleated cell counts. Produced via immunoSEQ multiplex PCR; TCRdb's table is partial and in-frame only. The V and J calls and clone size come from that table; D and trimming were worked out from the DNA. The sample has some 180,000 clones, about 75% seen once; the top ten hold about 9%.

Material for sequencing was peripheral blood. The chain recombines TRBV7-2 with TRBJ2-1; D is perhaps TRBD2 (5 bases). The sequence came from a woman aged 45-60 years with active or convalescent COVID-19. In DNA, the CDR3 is TGTGCCAGCAGCTTATGGACTGATGAGCAGTTCTTC. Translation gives CASSLWTDEQFF.